This TCR beta chain was documented in a study of Ad26.COV2.S vaccination and SARS-CoV-2 variants (dated by TCRdb to 2020 to 2022). A note on the overall study: Vaccine-arm donors were drawn from COV1001, a multicentre, randomized, double-blind, placebo-controlled phase I-IIa trial of Ad26.COV2.S in healthy adults. Trial participants were randomized into five groups of five, in which low-dose or high-dose Ad26.COV2.S was given once or twice, or placebo was given on both occasions. Blinding of investigators to trial group allocation was maintained during experiments and outcome assessment. The TCR-sequenced set comprised about 30 samples: approximately 19 Ad26.COV2.S vaccine recipients, 5 placebo recipients and 8 SARS-CoV-2 convalescent individuals. Ad26.COV2.S was given intramuscularly at 5x10^10 or 1x10^11 viral particles, as a single shot or as two shots 56 days apart. Sequencing of the TCRbeta repertoire served to evaluate the specificity and breadth of SARS-CoV-2-reactive T cell receptors following Ad26.COV2.S vaccination.

With regard to this clone: The target of this receptor is not known. Base qualities are not provided; no much larger clone lies one nucleotide away.

TCRbeta CDR3 regions were sequenced with the immunoSEQ Assay. After extraction, genomic DNA underwent amplification by bias-controlled multiplex PCR, followed by high-throughput sequencing. Turning to the authors' computational methods: Collapsing and filtering of sequences were performed to quantify the absolute abundance of each unique TCRbeta CDR3 region. T cell fraction was estimated by normalizing TCRbeta template counts to usable DNA, with usable DNA measured through amplification of reference genes found in all nucleated cells. Repertoire TCRs were annotated as SARS-CoV-2-specific by exact matching of V gene, CDR3 amino acid sequence and J gene to a known reactive TCR set. The reference SARS-CoV-2 TCR set was derived from MIRA and filtered for enrichment in COVID-19-positive ImmuneCODE repertoires, a step that removed public or cross-reactive TCRs. Drawing on the MIRA antigens, annotated TCRs were analysed further at the level of specific ORF or position within ORF. Depth was the summed frequency of annotated unique rearrangements, while breadth was defined as annotated unique rearrangements over total unique productive rearrangements. Two-sided Wilcoxon rank-sum tests were used to compare TCR breadth between groups. TCRdb stores this immuneACCESS table with in-frame sequences only. Part of the clones is absent; in the studies checked, under half of the shortfall reflects unresolved V genes, and no reason is known for the rest. For V, J and clone size, that table is used; D and trimming come from the DNA. Recorded for this sample are 300,000 to 400,000 clones; 85% to 90% of them occurred a single time. The ten largest account for 5% to 6.5% of the sample.

Explained via the paper, the treatment or condition label denotes: approximately 18 received Ad26.COV2.S at low or high dose, single or two shots; about 5 received placebo; per-sample allocation not given. For vaccine and placebo recipients, the sequenced repertoires came from samples collected on day 63 after the first injection. In Cohort 1b, 20 to 25 adults aged 18-55 years were enrolled at a single site in Boston, USA, between 29 July and 7 August 2020. Ad26.COV2.S was a replication-incompetent adenovirus type 26 vector that expressed a prefusion-stabilized SARS-CoV-2 spike protein derived from the original Wuhan strain. The CDR3 measures 17 amino acids from cysteine to phenylalanine. Only the CDR3 region is kept as DNA, spanning 51 bases read in frame from base 1. V is shortened by 2 bases, J by 6 bases, and the region joining them spans 20 bases. From the germline V gene (reference sequence), CDR1 is PRHDT and CDR2 is FYEKMQ.

What the research found in general, with its limitations: After vaccination, substantial breadth of spike-specific CD8+ and CD4+ T cell responses was reported. Ad26.COV2.S recipients had higher spike-specific TCR breadth than placebo recipients (P = 0.0014). The study lacked the statistical power to compare responses across vaccine doses or regimens. According to the authors, total T cell responses may have been underestimated by the TCR breadth and depth analyses. Vaccine and placebo recipients had comparable non-spike TCR breadth, which fits with the vaccine containing only spike.

The chain is encoded by TRBV13 joined to TRBJ2-1, with a tentative D gene TRBD2 over 5 matching bases. The sample was peripheral blood, taken in a trial of Ad26.COV2.S vaccine versus placebo. This TCR derives from a person aged 18-65 years who received the Ad26.COV2.S COVID-19 vaccine or a placebo. The CDR3 region: CASSLRTGGPRANEQFF. The nucleotides read TGTGCCAGCAGCTTAAGGACGGGCGGCCCGAGGGCCAATGAGCAGTTCTTC.